A selection of T cell receptor beta chains follows, all from one sample in a study of cytomegalovirus exposure and HLA in healthy donors. Assay used: immunoSEQ multiplex PCR; TCRdb lists only in-frame clones, some missing. The sample carries 80,000 to 95,000 clones, 60% to 80% recorded once. The sample was PBMCs. The source is a woman aged 25 to 39 in good health and CMV-seronegative. CDR3s include the opening cysteine and the closing phenylalanine or tryptophan. D genes are given only for firm matches. Clone sizes are given selectively: once, few, many, or a class where the clone is expanded.

CDR3aa,CDR3nt,v_gene,d_gene,abundance,j_gene
CASSSAGPGLEQFF,TGTGCCAGCAGCTCGGCAGGTCCGGGACTGGAGCAGTTCTTC,TRBV7-2,NA,once,TRBJ2-1
CASSMTSGSTDTQYF,TGTGCCAGCAGTATGACTAGCGGGAGCACAGATACGCAGTATTTT,TRBV6-4,TRBD2,NA,TRBJ2-3
CASSYSISVNTEAFF,TGTGCCAGCAGTTACTCGATTTCAGTGAACACTGAAGCTTTCTTT,TRBV6-5,NA,few,TRBJ1-1
CAPGAWGHLYGYTF,TGTGCCCCCGGAGCGTGGGGCCACCTCTATGGCTACACCTTC,TRBV6-5,NA,NA,TRBJ1-2
CASRVAGNSYNEQFF,TGTGCCAGCAGAGTAGCGGGGAATTCCTACAATGAGCAGTTCTTC,TRBV6-1,TRBD2,few,TRBJ2-1
CASSLTIGEKLFF,TGTGCCAGCAGCTTGACAATTGGTGAAAAACTGTTTTTT,TRBV5-4,NA,few,TRBJ1-4
CASSGWGVVGGYTF,TGTGCCAGCAGTGGATGGGGGGTGGTTGGTGGCTACACCTTC,TRBV6-1,NA,NA,TRBJ1-2
CAWSVGTTYGYTF,TGTGCCTGGAGTGTCGGGACTACATATGGCTACACCTTC,TRBV30,NA,NA,TRBJ1-2
CASSPSGGNEQFF,TGTGCCAGCAGCCCCTCGGGGGGAAATGAGCAGTTCTTC,TRBV11-3,TRBD2,NA,TRBJ2-1
CASSLAPSFQETQYF,TGTGCCAGCAGCTTAGCGCCTAGTTTTCAAGAGACCCAGTACTTC,TRBV7-8,NA,NA,TRBJ2-5
CASSPELAGAYNEQFF,TGTGCCAGCAGCCCGGAACTAGCGGGGGCCTACAATGAGCAGTTCTTC,TRBV5-8,TRBD2,NA,TRBJ2-1
CASSIGGYNEQFF,TGTGCCAGTAGTATCGGGGGGTACAATGAGCAGTTCTTC,TRBV19,TRBD2,NA,TRBJ2-1
CASSQGWTGQGSPLHF,TGCGCCAGCAGCCAGGGATGGACAGGGCAGGGTTCACCCCTCCACTTT,TRBV5-1,TRBD1,NA,TRBJ1-6
CASSLQGTEAFF,TGTGCCAGCAGCCTACAGGGAACTGAAGCTTTCTTT,TRBV11-2,NA,once,TRBJ1-1
CASLARDEAFF,TGTGCCAGCCTAGCCAGAGACGAAGCTTTCTTT,TRBV5-5,NA,NA,TRBJ1-1
CASGLVSVAGVNILSYNEQFF,TGTGCTAGTGGTTTGGTATCCGTAGCGGGAGTTAATATCCTCTCCTACAATGAGCAGTTCTTC,TRBV12-5,TRBD2,few,TRBJ2-1
CASRTGGEFYEQYF,TGTGCCAGCAGAACAGGTGGGGAATTCTACGAGCAGTACTTC,TRBV7-8,NA,NA,TRBJ2-7
CASSGGPQHF,TGTGCCAGCAGTGGAGGGCCCCAGCATTTT,TRBV28,NA,NA,TRBJ1-5
CASSLAGQGKKGYTF,TGTGCCAGCAGCCTTGCGGGACAGGGGAAAAAGGGCTACACCTTC,TRBV27,TRBD1,NA,TRBJ1-2
CASSYSSYEQYF,TGCGCCAGCAGCTACTCCTCCTACGAGCAGTACTTC,TRBV5-1,NA,NA,TRBJ2-7
CASSGDRVGQPQHF,TGTGCCAGCAGCGGGGACAGGGTAGGGCAGCCCCAGCATTTT,TRBV7-8,TRBD1,NA,TRBJ1-5
CASRTRDSRGVNQPQHF,TGTGCCAGTAGAACCAGGGACAGCCGGGGAGTTAATCAGCCCCAGCATTTT,TRBV19,TRBD1,NA,TRBJ1-5
CASSPPRTGFYEQYF,TGTGCCAGCAGCCCCCCTCGGACGGGATTCTACGAGCAGTACTTC,TRBV7-8,NA,NA,TRBJ2-7
CASSATGLGSPLHF,TGTGCCAGCAGCGCGACAGGGTTAGGATCACCCCTCCACTTT,TRBV9,TRBD1,NA,TRBJ1-6
CASRPLAGVTYNEQFF,TGCGCCAGCAGACCACTAGCGGGAGTTACATACAATGAGCAGTTCTTC,TRBV5-1,TRBD2,NA,TRBJ2-1
CASTSGKYEQYF,TGTGCCAGCACCTCGGGGAAGTACGAGCAGTACTTC,TRBV11-2,NA,NA,TRBJ2-7
CASSFWGGSEAFF,TGTGCCAGCAGTTTTTGGGGGGGGAGTGAAGCTTTCTTT,TRBV6-6,NA,NA,TRBJ1-1
CAWSVFSSSYNEQFF,TGTGCCTGGAGTGTCTTCTCTAGCTCCTACAATGAGCAGTTCTTC,TRBV30,NA,NA,TRBJ2-1
CASSQDQGASYGYTF,TGCGCCAGCAGCCAAGACCAGGGGGCAAGCTATGGCTACACCTTC,TRBV4-1,TRBD1,once,TRBJ1-2
CASTGTGGANYGYTF,TGCGCCAGCACGGGGACAGGGGGAGCTAACTATGGCTACACCTTC,TRBV5-1,TRBD1,NA,TRBJ1-2
CASSSERRLPYGYTF,TGTGCCAGCAGCTCAGAACGGAGGCTCCCCTATGGCTACACCTTC,TRBV9,NA,NA,TRBJ1-2
CASSLAPRNYGYTF,TGTGCCAGCAGCTTAGCGCCCAGGAACTATGGCTACACCTTC,TRBV7-2,NA,NA,TRBJ1-2
CASSTRLAKNIQYF,TGTGCCAGCAGCACTAGACTAGCCAAAAACATTCAGTACTTC,TRBV5-6,NA,NA,TRBJ2-4
CASSLRTSPNEKLFF,TGTGCCAGCAGCCTACGGACATCTCCTAATGAAAAACTGTTTTTT,TRBV11-2,NA,NA,TRBJ1-4
CASSQPSGGARNTEAFF,TGTGCCAGCAGTCAACCTTCAGGGGGCGCGAGGAACACTGAAGCTTTCTTT,TRBV7-9,TRBD1,few,TRBJ1-1
CSVVGGTAPYEQYF,TGCAGCGTTGTGGGAGGGACCGCTCCCTACGAGCAGTACTTC,TRBV29-1,TRBD2,NA,TRBJ2-7
CASSIFGRGGAQPQHF,TGTGCCAGTAGTATTTTTGGGAGGGGAGGGGCCCAGCCCCAGCATTTT,TRBV19,NA,NA,TRBJ1-5
CASGYVRGTEAFF,TGTGCCAGCGGATATGTCCGGGGGACTGAAGCTTTCTTT,TRBV5-6,NA,NA,TRBJ1-1
CASSLSALGTDTQYF,TGCGCCAGCAGCTTGAGCGCCCTTGGGACAGATACGCAGTATTTT,TRBV5-1,NA,once,TRBJ2-3
CASSLVLGRQETQYF,TGTGCCAGCAGCTTGGTTTTAGGTAGACAGGAGACCCAGTACTTC,TRBV5-6,NA,once,TRBJ2-5
CASSEAHRDRGQPQHF,TGTGCCAGCAGTGAAGCGCACAGAGACAGGGGTCAGCCCCAGCATTTT,TRBV2,TRBD1,NA,TRBJ1-5
CASSLVAGSYEQYF,TGTGCCAGCAGCTTAGTGGCGGGATCCTACGAGCAGTACTTC,TRBV11-2,NA,few,TRBJ2-7
CASSDQGADNSPLHF,TGTGCCAGCAGTGATCAGGGGGCGGATAATTCACCCCTCCACTTT,TRBV6-1,TRBD1,NA,TRBJ1-6
CASSQINLVATDTQYF,TGCGCCAGCAGCCAAATAAATTTAGTAGCCACAGATACGCAGTATTTT,TRBV4-1,NA,NA,TRBJ2-3
CASSLRAGATGDDEQFF,TGTGCCAGCAGCCTACGGGCGGGAGCTACAGGCGATGATGAGCAGTTCTTC,TRBV7-3,TRBD2,NA,TRBJ2-1
CSPSRVGGETQYF,TGCAGCCCGAGTCGCGTGGGGGGAGAGACCCAGTACTTC,TRBV29-1,NA,NA,TRBJ2-5
CASSASNYGYTF,TGTGCCAGCAGCGCCTCTAACTATGGCTACACCTTC,TRBV9,NA,NA,TRBJ1-2
CAWSAGTGWGLTEAFF,TGTGCCTGGAGTGCTGGGACAGGGTGGGGATTGACTGAAGCTTTCTTT,TRBV30,TRBD1,few,TRBJ1-1
CASSAIGGAPTEAFF,TGTGCCAGCAGCGCCATAGGGGGGGCTCCCACTGAAGCTTTCTTT,TRBV9,NA,few,TRBJ1-1
CATSRERQVEQYF,TGTGCCACCAGCAGAGAACGGCAGGTCGAGCAGTACTTC,TRBV15,NA,NA,TRBJ2-7
CASSLSQGMGEQYF,TGCGCCAGCAGCTTGTCCCAGGGTATGGGCGAGCAGTACTTC,TRBV5-1,NA,NA,TRBJ2-7
CASSPTGDEQFF,TGTGCCAGCTCACCGACAGGGGATGAGCAGTTCTTC,TRBV18,TRBD1,NA,TRBJ2-1
CASSWTGGAGANVLTF,TGCGCCAGCAGCTGGACAGGGGGCGCTGGGGCCAACGTCCTGACTTTC,TRBV5-1,TRBD1,NA,TRBJ2-6
CASSHPMGASYSNQPQHF,TGTGCCAGTAGCCACCCCATGGGGGCCAGCTATAGCAATCAGCCCCAGCATTTT,TRBV19,NA,once,TRBJ1-5
CAWSVRGPGEKLFF,TGTGCCTGGAGTGTTAGGGGGCCTGGTGAAAAACTGTTTTTT,TRBV30,TRBD1,few,TRBJ1-4